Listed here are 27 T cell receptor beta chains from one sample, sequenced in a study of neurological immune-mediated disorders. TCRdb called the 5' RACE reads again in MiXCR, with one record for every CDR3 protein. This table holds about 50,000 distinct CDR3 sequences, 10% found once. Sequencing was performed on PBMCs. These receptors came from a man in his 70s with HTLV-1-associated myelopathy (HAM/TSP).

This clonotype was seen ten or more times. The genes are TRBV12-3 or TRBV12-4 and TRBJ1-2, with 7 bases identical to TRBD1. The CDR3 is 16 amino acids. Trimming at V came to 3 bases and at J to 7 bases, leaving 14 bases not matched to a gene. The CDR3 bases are TGTGCCAGCAGTTTCGGACAGGTTTCAAGTGTAGGTGGCTACACCTTC. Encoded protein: CASSFGQVSSVGGYTF.

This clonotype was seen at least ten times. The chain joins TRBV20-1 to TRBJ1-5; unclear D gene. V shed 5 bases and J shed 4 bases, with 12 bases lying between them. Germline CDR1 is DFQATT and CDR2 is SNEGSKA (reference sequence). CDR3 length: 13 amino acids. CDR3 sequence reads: CSAWRQQNQPQHF. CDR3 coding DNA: TGCAGTGCTTGGAGGCAGCAGAATCAGCCCCAGCATTTT.

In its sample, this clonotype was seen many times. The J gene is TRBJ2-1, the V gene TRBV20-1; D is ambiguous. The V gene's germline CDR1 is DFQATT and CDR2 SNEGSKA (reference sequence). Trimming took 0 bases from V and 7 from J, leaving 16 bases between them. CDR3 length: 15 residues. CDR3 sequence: CSARDRLEARNEQFF. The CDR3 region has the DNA TGCAGTGCTAGAGACCGATTGGAAGCTCGGAATGAGCAGTTCTTC.

DNA for the CDR3: TGCAGTGCAAGTACAGGGCCGGGAGAAAAACTGTTTTTT. It specifies CSASTGPGEKLFF. The chain joins TRBV20-1 to TRBJ1-4, with a tentative D call TRBD1 (6 bases). The CDR3 totals 13 residues. The V end was cut by 6 bases, the J end by 8 bases, with 16 bases between. From germline, CDR1 is DFQATT and CDR2 SNEGSKA (reference sequence).

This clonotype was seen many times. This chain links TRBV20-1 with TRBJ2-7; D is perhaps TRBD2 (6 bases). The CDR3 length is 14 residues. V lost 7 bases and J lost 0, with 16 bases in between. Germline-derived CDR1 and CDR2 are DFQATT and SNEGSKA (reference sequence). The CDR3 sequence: CSVIHRESSYEQYF. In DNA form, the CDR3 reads TGCAGTGTCATACACCGGGAGAGCTCCTACGAGCAGTACTTC.

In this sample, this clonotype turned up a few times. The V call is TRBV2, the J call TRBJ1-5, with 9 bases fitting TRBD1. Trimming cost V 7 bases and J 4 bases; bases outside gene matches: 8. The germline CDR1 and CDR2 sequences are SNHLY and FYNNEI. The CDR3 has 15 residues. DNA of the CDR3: TGTGCCAGCAAGGGGACAGGGACGACGAATCAGCCCCAGCATTTT. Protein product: CASKGTGTTNQPQHF.

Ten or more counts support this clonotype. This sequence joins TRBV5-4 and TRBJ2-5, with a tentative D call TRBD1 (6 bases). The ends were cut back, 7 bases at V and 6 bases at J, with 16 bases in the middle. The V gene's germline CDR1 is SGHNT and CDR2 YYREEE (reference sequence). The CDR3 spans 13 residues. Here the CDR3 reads CASGSGVVKTQYF. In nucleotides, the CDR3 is TGTGCCAGCGGATCAGGGGTGGTAAAGACCCAGTACTTC.

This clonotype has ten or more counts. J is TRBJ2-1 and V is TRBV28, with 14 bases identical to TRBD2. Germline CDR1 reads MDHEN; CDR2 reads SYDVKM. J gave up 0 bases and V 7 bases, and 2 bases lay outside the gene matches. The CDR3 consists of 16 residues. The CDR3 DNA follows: TGTGCCAGCAAAGGACTAGCGGGAGGCTCCTACAATGAGCAGTTCTTC. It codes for CASKGLAGGSYNEQFF.

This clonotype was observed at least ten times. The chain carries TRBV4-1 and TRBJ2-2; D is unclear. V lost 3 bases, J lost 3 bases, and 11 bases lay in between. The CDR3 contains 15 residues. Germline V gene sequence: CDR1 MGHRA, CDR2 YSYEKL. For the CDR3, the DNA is TGCGCCAGCAGCCACCGGCGTGGGGACACCGGGGAGCTGTTTTTT. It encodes CASSHRRGDTGELFF.

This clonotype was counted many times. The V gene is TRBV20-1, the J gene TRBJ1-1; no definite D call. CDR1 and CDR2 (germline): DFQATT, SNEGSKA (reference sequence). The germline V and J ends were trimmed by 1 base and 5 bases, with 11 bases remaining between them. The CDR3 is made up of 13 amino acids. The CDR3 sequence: CSARVGRGTEAFF. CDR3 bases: TGCAGTGCTAGAGTGGGGAGAGGGACTGAAGCTTTCTTT.

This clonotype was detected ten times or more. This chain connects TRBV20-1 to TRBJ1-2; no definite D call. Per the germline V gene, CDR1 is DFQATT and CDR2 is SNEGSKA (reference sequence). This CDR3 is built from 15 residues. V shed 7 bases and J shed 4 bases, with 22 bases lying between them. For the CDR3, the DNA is TGCAGTGTTCGCCACGGACGGGCGATGGGCTATGGCTACACCTTC. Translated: CSVRHGRAMGYGYTF.

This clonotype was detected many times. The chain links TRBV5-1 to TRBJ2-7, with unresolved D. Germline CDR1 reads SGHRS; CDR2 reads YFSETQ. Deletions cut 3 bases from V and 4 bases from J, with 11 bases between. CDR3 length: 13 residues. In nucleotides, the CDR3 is TGCGCCAGCAGCTCGATTTTGGGATACGAGCAGTACTTC. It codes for CASSSILGYEQYF.

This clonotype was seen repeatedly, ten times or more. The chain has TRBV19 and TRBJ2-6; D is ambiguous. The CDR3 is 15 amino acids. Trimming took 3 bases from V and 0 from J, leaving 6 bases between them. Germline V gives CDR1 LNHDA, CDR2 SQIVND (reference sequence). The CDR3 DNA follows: TGTGCCAGTAGTATCAGATACTCTGGGGCCAACGTCCTGACTTTC. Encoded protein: CASSIRYSGANVLTF.

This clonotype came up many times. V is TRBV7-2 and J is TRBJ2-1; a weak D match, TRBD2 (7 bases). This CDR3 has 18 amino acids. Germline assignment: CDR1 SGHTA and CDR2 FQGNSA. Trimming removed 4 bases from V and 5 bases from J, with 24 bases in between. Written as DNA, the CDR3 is TGTGCCAGCAGCTCCGGGGGGCGGTCGATGTTCAACAACAATGAGCAGTTCTTC. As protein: CASSSGGRSMFNNNEQFF. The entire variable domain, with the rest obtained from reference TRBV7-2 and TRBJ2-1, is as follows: GAGVSQSPSNKVTEKGKDVELRCDPISGHTALYWYRQSLGQGLEFLIYFQGNSAPDKSGLPSDRFSAERTGGSVSTLTIQRTQQEDSAVYLCASSSGGRSMFNNNEQFFGPGTRLTVL.

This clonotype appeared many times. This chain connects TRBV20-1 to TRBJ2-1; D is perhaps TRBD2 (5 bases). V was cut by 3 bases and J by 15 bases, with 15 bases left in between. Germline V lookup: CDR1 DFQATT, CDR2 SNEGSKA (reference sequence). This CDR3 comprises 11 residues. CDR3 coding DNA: TGCAGTGCTAGGACCGAGGACGAGGGGTTCTTC. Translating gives CSARTEDEGFF.

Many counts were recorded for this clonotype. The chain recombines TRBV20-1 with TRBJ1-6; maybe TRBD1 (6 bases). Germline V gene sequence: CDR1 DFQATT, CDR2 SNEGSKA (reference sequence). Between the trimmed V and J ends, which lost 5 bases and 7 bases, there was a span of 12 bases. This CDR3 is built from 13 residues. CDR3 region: CSARRTANSPLHF. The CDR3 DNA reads TGCAGTGCTCGGCGGACAGCCAATTCACCCCTCCACTTT.

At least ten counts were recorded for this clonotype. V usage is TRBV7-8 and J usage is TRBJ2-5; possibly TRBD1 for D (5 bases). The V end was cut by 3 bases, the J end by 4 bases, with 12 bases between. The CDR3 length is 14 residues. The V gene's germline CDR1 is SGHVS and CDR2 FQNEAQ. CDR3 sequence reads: CASSFDSRAETQYF. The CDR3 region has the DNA TGTGCCAGCAGCTTTGACAGTCGGGCAGAGACCCAGTACTTC. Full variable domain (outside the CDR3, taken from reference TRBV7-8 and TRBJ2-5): GAGVSQSPRYKVAKRGQDVALRCDPISGHVSLFWYQQALGQGPEFLTYFQNEAQLDKSGLPSDRFFAERPEGSVSTLKIQRTQQEDSAVYLCASSFDSRAETQYFGPGTRLLVL.

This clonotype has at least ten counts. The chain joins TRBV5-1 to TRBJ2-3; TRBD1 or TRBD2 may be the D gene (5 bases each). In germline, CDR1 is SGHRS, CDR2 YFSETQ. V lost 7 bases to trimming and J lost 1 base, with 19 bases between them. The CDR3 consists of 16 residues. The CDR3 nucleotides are TGCGCCAGCGCCCCGCAGGGCAGCGGTCGCACAGATACGCAGTATTTT. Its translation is CASAPQGSGRTDTQYF.

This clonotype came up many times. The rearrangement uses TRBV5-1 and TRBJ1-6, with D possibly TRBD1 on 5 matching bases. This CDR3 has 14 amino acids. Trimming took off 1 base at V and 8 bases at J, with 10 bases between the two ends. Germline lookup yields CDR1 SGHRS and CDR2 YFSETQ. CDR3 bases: TGCGCCAGCAGCTTGAAATGGGGGGATTCACCCCTCCACTTT. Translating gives CASSLKWGDSPLHF.

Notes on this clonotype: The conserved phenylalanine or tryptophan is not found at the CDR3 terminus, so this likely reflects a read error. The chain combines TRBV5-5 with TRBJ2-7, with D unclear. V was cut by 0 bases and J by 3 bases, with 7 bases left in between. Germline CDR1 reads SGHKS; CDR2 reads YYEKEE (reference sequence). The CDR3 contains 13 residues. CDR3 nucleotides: TGTGCCAGCAGCTTGGGGACGGGCTACGAGCAGTACTTA. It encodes CASSLGTGYEQYL.

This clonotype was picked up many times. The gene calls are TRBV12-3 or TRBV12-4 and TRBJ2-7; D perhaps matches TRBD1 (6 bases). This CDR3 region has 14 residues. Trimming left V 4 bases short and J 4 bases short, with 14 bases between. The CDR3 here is CASSSDRRQYEQYF. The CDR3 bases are TGTGCCAGCAGTTCCGACAGGAGACAATACGAGCAGTACTTC.

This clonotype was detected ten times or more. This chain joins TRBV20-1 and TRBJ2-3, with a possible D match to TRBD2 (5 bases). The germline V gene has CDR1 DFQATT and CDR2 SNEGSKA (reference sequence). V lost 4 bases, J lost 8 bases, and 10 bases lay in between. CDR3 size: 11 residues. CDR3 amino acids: CSAMLSGTQYF. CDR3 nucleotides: TGCAGTGCTATGTTGAGCGGTACGCAGTATTTT.

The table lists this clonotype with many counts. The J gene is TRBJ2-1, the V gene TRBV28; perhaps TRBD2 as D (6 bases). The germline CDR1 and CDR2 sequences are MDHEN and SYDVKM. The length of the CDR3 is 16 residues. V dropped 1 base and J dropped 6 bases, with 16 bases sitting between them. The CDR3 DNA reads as TGTGCCAGCAGTTTATTCAGGACTATTTCGGTCAATGAGCAGTTCTTC. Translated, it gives CASSLFRTISVNEQFF.

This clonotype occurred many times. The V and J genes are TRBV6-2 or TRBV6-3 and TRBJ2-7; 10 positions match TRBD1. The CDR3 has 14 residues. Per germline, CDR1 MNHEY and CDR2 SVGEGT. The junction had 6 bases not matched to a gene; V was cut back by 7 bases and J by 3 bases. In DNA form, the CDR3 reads TGTGCCAGCAAGACAAGGGACAGGGGCTACGAGCAGTACTTC. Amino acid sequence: CASKTRDRGYEQYF.

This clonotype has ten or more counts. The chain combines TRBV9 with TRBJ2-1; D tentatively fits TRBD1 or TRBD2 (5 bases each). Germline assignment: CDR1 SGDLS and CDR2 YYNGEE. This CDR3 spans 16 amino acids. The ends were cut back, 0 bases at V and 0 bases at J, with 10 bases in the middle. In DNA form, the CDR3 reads TGTGCCAGCAGCGTAGCTGGGGCGGGCTCCTACAATGAGCAGTTCTTC. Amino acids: CASSVAGAGSYNEQFF.

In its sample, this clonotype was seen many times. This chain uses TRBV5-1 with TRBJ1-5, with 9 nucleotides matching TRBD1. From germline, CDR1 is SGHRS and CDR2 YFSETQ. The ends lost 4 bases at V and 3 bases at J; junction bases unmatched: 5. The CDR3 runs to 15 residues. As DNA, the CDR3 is TGCGCCAGCAGCGTGGGGACAGGGAACAATCAGCCCCAGCATTTT. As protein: CASSVGTGNNQPQHF.

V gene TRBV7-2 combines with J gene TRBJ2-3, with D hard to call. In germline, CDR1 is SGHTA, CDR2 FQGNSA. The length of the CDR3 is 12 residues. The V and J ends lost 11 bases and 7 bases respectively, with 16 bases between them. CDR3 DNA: TGTGCCTGCTGCTCACCACCAAATACGCAGTATTTT. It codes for CACCSPPNTQYF.